A few counts support the clone carrying this T cell receptor (beta chain). The data were obtained in a study of CD8 T cells in ankylosing spondylitis. V was pared by 2 bases and J by 0 bases, with 14 bases between. CDR3 length equals 16 residues. From germline, CDR1 is KGHSH and CDR2 LQKENI. Quantitative 5'-RACE with molecular barcodes produced the TCR beta libraries. TCRdb processed the 5' RACE reads anew with MiXCR; each CDR3 protein has one entry. The sample holds about 140,000 distinct CDR3 sequences; more than 7% are singletons and the top ten take 7.3%. The TCR was taken from a male donor with ankylosing spondylitis. This chain connects TRBV18 to TRBJ2-7; D remains unclear. Sequencing was done on a sample of synovial fluid, either unsorted or a sorted T cell fraction (not recorded which). The CDR3 coding sequence is TGTGCCAGCTCACCAGGTGACGGGTTTAGCTCCTACGAGCAGTACTTC. This encodes CASSPGDGFSSYEQYF.